One and the same sample provided the 17 T cell receptor beta chains below, sequenced in a study of T cells after yellow fever vaccination. TCRdb reanalysed the 5' RACE reads using MiXCR and keeps one entry per CDR3 protein. Found here are more than 300,000 distinct CDR3 sequences, around 4.3% of them singletons; the top ten hold approximately 19%. Sequences were derived from PBMCs, sampled 15 days after the yellow fever booster vaccination. These receptors were collected from a man younger than 35 who received the YFV17D yellow fever vaccine.

This clonotype came up many times. The chain uses TRBV7-8 and TRBJ1-3; D unclear. V gave up 5 bases and J gave up 0 bases, with 11 bases separating them. This CDR3 is built from 15 residues. Germline CDR1 is SGHVS and CDR2 is FQNEAQ. The DNA of the CDR3 is TGTGCCAGCAGCCCGGGGTTGTACTCTGGAAACACCATATATTTT. Amino acids: CASSPGLYSGNTIYF.

This chain connects TRBV6-2 or TRBV6-3 to TRBJ1-2, with D perhaps TRBD1 (5 bases). V dropped 6 bases and J dropped 6 bases, with 38 bases sitting between them. Germline-derived CDR1 and CDR2 are MNHEY and SVGEGT. The CDR3 has 21 amino acids. The CDR3 coding sequence is TGTGCCAGCAGCTACCGCTTCTCCTTTAGCGGGACCTTTGCTCCTGCGGATGGCTACACCTTC. It codes for CASSYRFSFSGTFAPADGYTF.

This clonotype was observed many times. The CDR3 bases are TGTGCCAGCAGTTCGACTACCCCCTGGGACGGGTACAATGAGCAGTTCTTC. Translation gives CASSSTTPWDGYNEQFF. This sequence joins TRBV12-3 or TRBV12-4 and TRBJ2-1, with D perhaps being TRBD1 or TRBD2 (5 bases each). V dropped 4 bases and J dropped 4 bases, with 20 bases sitting between them. CDR3 length: 17 residues.

The table lists this clonotype with a few counts. The V call is TRBV4-3, the J call TRBJ2-3; 8 positions agree with TRBD2. This CDR3 spans 17 amino acids. CDR1 and CDR2 (germline): LGHNA, YSLEER. V lost 1 base and J lost 3; bases outside the gene matches: 9. This chain's CDR3 is CASSQVPGVAGTDTQYF. CDR3 nucleotides: TGCGCCAGCAGCCAAGTCCCCGGGGTAGCGGGGACAGATACGCAGTATTTT.

This clonotype was picked up a small number of times. The chain employs TRBV11-2 and TRBJ1-6; no firm D call. Trimming left V 8 bases short and J 9 bases short, with 20 bases between. The CDR3 consists of 15 residues. Germline values: CDR1 SGHAT, CDR2 FQNNGV. In nucleotides, the CDR3 is TGTGCCAGCCGCCATCCGGCGGGTATTGGTTCACCCCTCCACTTT. Its protein is CASRHPAGIGSPLHF.

This clonotype was counted between two and nine times. The V call is TRBV6-5, the J call TRBJ1-5; maybe TRBD1 (5 bases). Per germline, CDR1 MNHEY and CDR2 SVGAGI. The V end lost 5 bases, the J end lost 0 bases, and 17 bases lay between the germline ends. This CDR3 is 17 amino acids long. CDR3 nucleotide sequence: TGTGCCAGCAGTACACCGCCCCAGGGTATTAGCAATCAGCCCCAGCATTTT. Protein: CASSTPPQGISNQPQHF.

This clonotype has more than one count but fewer than ten. The gene calls are TRBV6-5 and TRBJ2-5; 13 positions agree with TRBD2. Germline loops: CDR1 MNHEY, CDR2 SVGAGI. The CDR3 is 15 residues long. V was clipped by 6 bases and J by 4 bases; unmatched bases: 5. This CDR3 is CASRWGLAGPETQYF. In DNA, the CDR3 is TGTGCCAGCAGATGGGGACTAGCGGGGCCAGAGACCCAGTACTTC.

The CDR3 region has the DNA TGTGCCAGCAGTTTATCGCCCAGGAGCTATGGCTACACCTTC. Its protein product is CASSLSPRSYGYTF. The rearrangement links TRBV28 to TRBJ1-2; D not resolved. Germline CDR1 MDHEN, CDR2 SYDVKM. The V gene lost 1 base and the J gene lost 4 bases, with 10 bases spanning the gap. This CDR3 has 14 amino acids.

This clonotype was seen at least ten times. This chain connects TRBV20-1 to TRBJ2-5; weak D call: TRBD2 (5 bases). The germline V gene encodes CDR1 DFQATT and CDR2 SNEGSKA (reference sequence). Between the trimmed V and J ends, which lost 3 bases and 7 bases, there was a span of 18 bases. The CDR3 length is 14 residues. The CDR3 protein is CSASGTSYVATQYF. The CDR3 DNA reads TGCAGTGCTAGTGGAACTAGTTATGTCGCGACCCAGTACTTC.

About this clonotype: Given a much more abundant clone one base away, this may be a read error. The gene calls are TRBV6-5 and TRBJ1-1, with 7 nucleotides matching TRBD1. In germline, CDR1 is MNHEY, CDR2 SVGAGI. This CDR3 contains 18 residues. V dropped 6 bases and J dropped 5; count of bases not matched to a gene: 21. The CDR3 sequence: CASSHKGTEVGTETEAFF. CDR3 coding DNA: TGTGCCAGCAGCCATAAAGGGACAGAGGTGGGGACTGAAACTGAAGCTTTCTTT.

The V gene is TRBV12-3 or TRBV12-4, the J gene TRBJ2-5, with TRBD2 matching over 7 bases. The CDR3 sequence is 13 residues long. V was clipped by 3 bases and J by 14 bases; unmatched bases: 12. The CDR3 spells CASSFSGTPANYF. CDR3 DNA sequence: TGTGCCAGCAGTTTCAGCGGGACTCCGGCGAACTACTTC.

CDR3 region: CASSADGSNQPQHF. For the CDR3, the DNA is TGTGCCAGCAGTGCCGACGGTAGCAATCAGCCCCAGCATTTT. J is TRBJ1-5 and V is TRBV25-1; D not certain. The germline gives CDR1 MGHDK, CDR2 SYGVNS. This CDR3 has 14 residues. With 4 bases removed from V and 0 bases from J, the gap between germline ends came to 7 bases.

This clonotype has a count of ten or more. This chain links TRBV5-6 with TRBJ2-5; TRBD1 might be the D (5 bases). The germline V gene encodes CDR1 SGHDT and CDR2 YYEEEE. This CDR3 spans 14 amino acids. V shed 3 bases and J shed 1 base, with 10 bases lying between them. For the CDR3, the DNA is TGTGCCAGCAGCTCCCGACAGATCCAAGAGACCCAGTACTTC. Amino acid sequence: CASSSRQIQETQYF.

This clonotype occurred a few times. V gene TRBV25-1 combines with J gene TRBJ2-7, with D tentatively TRBD2 (5 bases). Per germline, CDR1 MGHDK and CDR2 SYGVNS. The CDR3 covers 13 residues. V was clipped by 4 bases and J by 4 bases, with 11 bases between them. DNA of the CDR3: TGTGCCAGCAGTGTGGCGGGCGCGTACGAGCAGTACGTC. Its translation: CASSVAGAYEQYV.

This clonotype was picked up many times. The gene calls are TRBV24-1 and TRBJ2-5; the D is unclear. Germline CDR1 KGHDR, CDR2 SFDVKD. This CDR3 is built from 13 residues. Trimming removed 4 bases at V and 7 bases at J, with 12 bases between. The CDR3 DNA reads TGTGCCACCAGTGACCAGACCGACCGGACCCAGTACTTC. Amino acid sequence: CATSDQTDRTQYF.

This clonotype has just a few counts. The genes are TRBV28 and TRBJ1-2; 11 nucleotides match TRBD1. Germline V gives CDR1 MDHEN, CDR2 SYDVKM. The CDR3 totals 16 residues. Trimming removed 6 bases from V and 8 bases from J; junction bases left unmatched: 14. This CDR3 is CASSVSGGQGGFGYTF. Written as DNA, the CDR3 is TGTGCCAGCAGCGTCAGCGGGGGACAGGGGGGTTTCGGCTACACCTTC.

This clonotype was detected ten times or more. The genes are TRBV7-2 and TRBJ2-1, with TRBD2 identical over 7 bases. Germline CDR1 and CDR2: SGHTA and FQGNSA. The CDR3 runs 13 residues. V gave up 6 bases and J gave up 6 bases; unmatched junction bases: 5. CDR3 protein: CASRFGGGNEQFF. The CDR3 DNA reads as TGTGCCAGCAGATTCGGCGGGGGCAATGAGCAGTTCTTC.